The T cell receptor (beta chain) under discussion was sequenced for a study of post-analysis software for immune sequencing data. Across the whole study: The study covered relapsing-remitting, secondary progressive and progressive-relapsing courses of multiple sclerosis.

Overall study findings and caveats: When the samples were clustered directly with F measure, those that had been prepared in the same batch showed strong co-clustering. Relative to controls, patients had a few TRBV segments at higher frequency, with TRBV5-6, TRBV5-1 and TRBV20-1 among these. Controls showed significantly higher normalized Chao1 diversity than did multiple sclerosis patients.

This clonotype has more than one count but fewer than ten. The antigen is unknown. cDNA libraries of TCR beta carried unique molecular identifiers. Yield was approximately 500,000 cDNA molecules from approximately 0.95 to 9.8 million T cells. Using its own MiXCR run on the PCR reads, TCRdb lists one record per CDR3 protein. The table includes about 540,000 distinct CDR3 sequences, around a third detected once. Trimming removed 3 bases at V and 6 bases at J, with 5 bases between. The CDR3 is made up of 11 amino acids. This chain joins TRBV12-3 or TRBV12-4 and TRBJ1-1; no firm D call. Sequencing used blood. The TCR comes from a girl aged 2-17 years with multiple sclerosis. For the CDR3, the DNA is TGTGCCAGCAGTTTTAGTGCTGAAGCTTTCTTT. Its translation: CASSFSAEAFF.